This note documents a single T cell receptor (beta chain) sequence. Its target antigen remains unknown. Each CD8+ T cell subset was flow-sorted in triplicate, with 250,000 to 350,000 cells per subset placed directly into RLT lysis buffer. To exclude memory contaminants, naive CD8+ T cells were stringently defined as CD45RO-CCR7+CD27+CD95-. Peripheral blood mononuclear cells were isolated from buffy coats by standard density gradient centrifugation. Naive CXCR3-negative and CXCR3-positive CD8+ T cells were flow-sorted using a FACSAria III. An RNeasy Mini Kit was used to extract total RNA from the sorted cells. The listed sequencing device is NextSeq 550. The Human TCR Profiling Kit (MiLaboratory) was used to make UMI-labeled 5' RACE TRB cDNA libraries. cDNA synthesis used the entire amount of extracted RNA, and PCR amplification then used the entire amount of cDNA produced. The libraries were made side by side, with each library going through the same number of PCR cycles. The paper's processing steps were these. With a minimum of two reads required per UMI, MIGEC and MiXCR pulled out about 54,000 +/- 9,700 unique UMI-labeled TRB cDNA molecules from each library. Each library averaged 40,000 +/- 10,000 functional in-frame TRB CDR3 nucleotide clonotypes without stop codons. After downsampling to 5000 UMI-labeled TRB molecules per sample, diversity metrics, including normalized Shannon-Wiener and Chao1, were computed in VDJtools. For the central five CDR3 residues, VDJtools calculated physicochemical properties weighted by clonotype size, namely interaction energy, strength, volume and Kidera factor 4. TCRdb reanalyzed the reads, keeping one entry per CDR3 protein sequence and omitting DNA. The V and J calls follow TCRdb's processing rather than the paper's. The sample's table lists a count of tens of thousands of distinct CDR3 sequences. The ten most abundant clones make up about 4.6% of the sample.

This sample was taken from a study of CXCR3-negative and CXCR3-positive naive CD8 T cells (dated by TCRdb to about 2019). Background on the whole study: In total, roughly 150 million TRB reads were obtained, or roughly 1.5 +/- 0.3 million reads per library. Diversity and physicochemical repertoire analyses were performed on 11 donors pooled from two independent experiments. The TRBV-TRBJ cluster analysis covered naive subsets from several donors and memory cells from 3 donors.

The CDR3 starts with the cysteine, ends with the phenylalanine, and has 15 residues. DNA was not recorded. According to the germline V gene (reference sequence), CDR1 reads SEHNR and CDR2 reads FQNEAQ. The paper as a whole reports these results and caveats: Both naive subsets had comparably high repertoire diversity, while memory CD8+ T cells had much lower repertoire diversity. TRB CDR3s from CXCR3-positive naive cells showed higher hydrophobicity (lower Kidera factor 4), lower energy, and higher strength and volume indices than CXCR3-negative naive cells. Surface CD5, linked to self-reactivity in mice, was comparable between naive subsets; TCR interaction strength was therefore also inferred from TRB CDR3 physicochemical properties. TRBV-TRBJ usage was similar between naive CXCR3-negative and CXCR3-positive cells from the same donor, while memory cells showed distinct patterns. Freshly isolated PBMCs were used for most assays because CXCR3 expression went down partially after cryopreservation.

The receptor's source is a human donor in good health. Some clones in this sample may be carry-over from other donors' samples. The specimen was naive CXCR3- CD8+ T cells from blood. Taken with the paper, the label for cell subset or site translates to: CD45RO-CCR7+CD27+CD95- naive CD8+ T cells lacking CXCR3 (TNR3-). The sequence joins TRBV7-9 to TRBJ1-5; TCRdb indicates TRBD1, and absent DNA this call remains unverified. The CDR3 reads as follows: CASSSEGSSNQPQHF.